Listed below are T cell receptor beta chains from one sample, sequenced in a study of cytomegalovirus exposure and HLA in healthy donors. Sequencing used immunoSEQ multiplex PCR; TCRdb keeps in-frame clones, though not all of them. The data contain about 160,000 clones, roughly 82% of them singletons. Sequencing was performed on PBMCs. These receptor sequences come from a girl aged 5-17 years in good health and CMV-seropositive. Both conserved end residues are part of each CDR3. A D gene is named only where the DNA matches it firmly. Clone size appears in some rows only: once, few, many, or a class for an expanded clone.

>TRBJ2-2|TRBV30|12|NA|NA
TGTGCCTGGAACCCAGACACCGGGGAGCTGTTTTTT
CAWNPDTGELFF
>TRBJ2-2|TRBV5-1|16|NA|NA
TGCGCCAGCAGCTTGGGTGCGGGGACGAACACCGGGGAGCTGTTTTTT
CASSLGAGTNTGELFF
>TRBJ2-7|TRBV4-3|15|TRBD1|NA
TGCGCCAGCAGCCAAGAGGGAGGACAGGGCCACGAGCAGTACTTC
CASSQEGGQGHEQYF
>TRBJ2-2|TRBV5-1|16|NA|few
TGCGCCAGCGCAGACGCGGTAACGTCTTACTCCGGGGAGCTGTTTTTT
CASADAVTSYSGELFF
>TRBJ2-1|TRBV25-1|15|NA|NA
TGTGCCAGCAGTGATCCCGACAGAAACTACAATGAGCAGTTCTTC
CASSDPDRNYNEQFF
>TRBJ1-1|TRBV5-4|15|NA|NA
TGTGCCAGCAGCTTGGACGGGGGGCTGGGCACTGAAGCTTTCTTT
CASSLDGGLGTEAFF
>TRBJ1-1|TRBV28|15|TRBD1|NA
TGTGCCAGCAGTAGGGACAGAGGTTTGAACACTGAAGCTTTCTTT
CASSRDRGLNTEAFF
>TRBJ1-1|TRBV28|16|TRBD1|NA
TGTGCCAGCAGTGGAGCCGGGACAGGGTGGGACACTGAAGCTTTCTTT
CASSGAGTGWDTEAFF
>TRBJ2-7|TRBV19|16|TRBD1|NA
TGTGCCAGTAGTAACCCCCGTGGACAGGGCTCCTACGAGCAGTACTTC
CASSNPRGQGSYEQYF
>TRBJ2-7|TRBV10-1|13|TRBD1|once
TGCGCCAGCAGTGCTTTGACAGGGGCCGAGCAGTACTTC
CASSALTGAEQYF
>TRBJ1-2|TRBV9|14|NA|NA
TGTGCCAGCAGTCACCCTACAGTCCTATATGGCTACACCTTC
CASSHPTVLYGYTF
>TRBJ2-2|TRBV5-1|14|NA|NA
TGCGCCAGCAGTTCTCAGGGCAACACCGGGGAGCTGTTTTTT
CASSSQGNTGELFF
>TRBJ2-7|TRBV28|15|TRBD1|NA
TGTGCCAGCTGCTTGACCGGGACAGGGGGGTACGAGCAGTACTTC
CASCLTGTGGYEQYF
>TRBJ2-3|TRBV6-1|14|NA|NA
TGTGCCAGCAGTGGGGACACTCGGGGAGATACGCAGTATTTT
CASSGDTRGDTQYF
>TRBJ2-1|TRBV6-6|13|NA|few
TGTGCCAGCAACCTCCCCCAGGTCGGTGAGCAGTTCTTC
CASNLPQVGEQFF
>TRBJ1-1|TRBV28|15|TRBD1|NA
TGTGCCAGCAGTTTCCCCGGACAGGGGAGCACTGAAGCTTTCTTT
CASSFPGQGSTEAFF